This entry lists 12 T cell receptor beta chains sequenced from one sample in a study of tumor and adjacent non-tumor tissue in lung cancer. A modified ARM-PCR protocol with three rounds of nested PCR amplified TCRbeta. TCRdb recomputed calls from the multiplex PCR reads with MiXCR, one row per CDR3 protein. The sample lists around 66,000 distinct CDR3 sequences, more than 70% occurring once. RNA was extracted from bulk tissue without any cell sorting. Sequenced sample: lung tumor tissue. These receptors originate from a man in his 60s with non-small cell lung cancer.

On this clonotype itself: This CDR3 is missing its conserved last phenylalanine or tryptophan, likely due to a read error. The chain's CDR3 is CASSETLPDYNSPLHI. The CDR3 DNA is TGTGCCAGCAGTGAAACCCTCCCGGACTATAATTCACCCCTCCACATT. The rearrangement links TRBV6-1 to TRBJ1-6; D call uncertain. The germline V gene encodes CDR1 MNHNS and CDR2 SASEGT. The V gene lost 2 bases and the J gene lost 3 bases, with 11 bases spanning the gap. The CDR3 is 16 residues long.

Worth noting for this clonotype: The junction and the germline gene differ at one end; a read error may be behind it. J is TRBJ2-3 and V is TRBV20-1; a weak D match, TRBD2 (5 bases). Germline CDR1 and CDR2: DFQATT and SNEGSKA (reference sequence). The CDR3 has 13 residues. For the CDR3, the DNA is TGCAGTACTAGATCGCTCAACAAAGATAAGCAGTATTTT. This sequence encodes CSTRSLNKDKQYF.

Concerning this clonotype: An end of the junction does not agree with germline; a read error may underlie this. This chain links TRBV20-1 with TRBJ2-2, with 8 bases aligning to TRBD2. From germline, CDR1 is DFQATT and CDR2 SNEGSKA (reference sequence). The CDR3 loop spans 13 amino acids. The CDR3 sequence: CTARQAGAGELFF. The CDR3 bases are TGTACTGCTCGTCAAGCGGGAGCCGGGGAGCTGTTTTTT.

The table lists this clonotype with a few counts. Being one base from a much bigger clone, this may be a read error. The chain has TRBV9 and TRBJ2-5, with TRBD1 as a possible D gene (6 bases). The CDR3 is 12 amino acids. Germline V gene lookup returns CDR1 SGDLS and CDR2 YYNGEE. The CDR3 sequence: CASTVTGETQYF. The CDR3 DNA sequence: TGTGCCAGCACCGTAACAGGGGAGACCCAGTACTTC. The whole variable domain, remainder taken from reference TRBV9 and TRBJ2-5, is DSGVTQTPKHLITATGQRVTLRCSPRSGDLSVYWYQQSLDQGLQFLIQYYNGEERAKGNILERFSAQQFPDLHSELNLSSLELGDSALYFCASTVTGETQYFGPGTRLLVL.

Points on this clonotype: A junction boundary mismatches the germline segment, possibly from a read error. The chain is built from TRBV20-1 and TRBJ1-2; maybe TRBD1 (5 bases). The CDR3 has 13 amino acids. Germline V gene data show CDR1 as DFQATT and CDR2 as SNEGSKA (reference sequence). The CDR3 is CSVRDPTDYGYTF. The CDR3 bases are TGCAGTGTTAGAGACCCGACAGACTATGGCTACACCTTC.

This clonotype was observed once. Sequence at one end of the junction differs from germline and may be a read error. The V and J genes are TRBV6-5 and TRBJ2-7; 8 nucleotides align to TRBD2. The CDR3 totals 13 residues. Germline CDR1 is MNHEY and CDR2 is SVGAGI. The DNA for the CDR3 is TGTGCCAGCAGCCATACTAGCGGCTACGAGCAATACTTC. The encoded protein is CASSHTSGYEQYF.

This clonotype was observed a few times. The CDR3 region has the DNA TGTGCCAGCAGTTGCTGGCGCGCGAGCTCCTACAATGAGCAGTTCTTC. Translated, it gives CASSCWRASSYNEQFF. The V gene is TRBV28, the J gene TRBJ2-1; D unclear. Germline-derived CDR1 and CDR2 are MDHEN and SYDVKM. V gave up 4 bases and J gave up 0 bases, with 13 bases separating them. The CDR3 has 16 residues.

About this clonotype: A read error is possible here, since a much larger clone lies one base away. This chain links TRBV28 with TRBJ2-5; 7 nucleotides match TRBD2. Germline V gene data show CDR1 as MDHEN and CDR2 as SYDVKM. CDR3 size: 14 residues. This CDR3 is CARSWGGLRGTQYF. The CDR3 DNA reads TGTGCCAGAAGTTGGGGGGGTCTACGGGGGACCCAGTACTTC.

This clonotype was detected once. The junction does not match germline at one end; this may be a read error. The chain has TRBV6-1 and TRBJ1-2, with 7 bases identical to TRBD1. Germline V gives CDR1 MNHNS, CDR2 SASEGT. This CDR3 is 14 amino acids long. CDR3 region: CASVGTAFNYGFIF. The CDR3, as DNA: TGTGCCAGCGTCGGGACAGCTTTCAACTATGGCTTCATCTTC.

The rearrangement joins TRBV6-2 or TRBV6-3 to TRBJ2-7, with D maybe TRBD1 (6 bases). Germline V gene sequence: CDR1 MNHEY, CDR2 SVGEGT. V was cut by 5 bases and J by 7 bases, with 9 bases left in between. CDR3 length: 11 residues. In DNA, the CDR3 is TGTGCCAGCAGTCAACAGGGTGAGCAGTACTTC. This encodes CASSQQGEQYF.

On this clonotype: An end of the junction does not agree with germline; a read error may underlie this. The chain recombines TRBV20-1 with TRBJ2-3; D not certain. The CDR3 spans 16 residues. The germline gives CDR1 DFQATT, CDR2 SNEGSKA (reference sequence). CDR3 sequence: CSARDPVTGDTNTQYF. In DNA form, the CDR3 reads TGCAGTGCTAGAGATCCAGTCACGGGTGACACAAATACGCAGTATTTT.

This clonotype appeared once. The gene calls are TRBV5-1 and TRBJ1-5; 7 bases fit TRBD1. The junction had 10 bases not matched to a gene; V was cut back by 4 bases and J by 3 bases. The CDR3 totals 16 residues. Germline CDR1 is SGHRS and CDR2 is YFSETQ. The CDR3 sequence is CASSTNRGLINQPQHF. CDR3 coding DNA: TGCGCCAGCAGCACTAACAGGGGCCTTATCAATCAGCCCCAGCATTTT. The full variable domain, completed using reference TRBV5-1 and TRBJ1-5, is KAGVTQTPRYLIKTRGQQVTLSCSPISGHRSVSWYQQTPGQGLQFLFEYFSETQRNKGNFPGRFSGRQFSNSRSEMNVSTLELGDSALYLCASSTNRGLINQPQHFGDGTRLSIL.